This TCR beta chain was found in a study of blood T cell repertoires in COVID-19. Across the study: In each case, the material was cDNA or gDNA derived from T cells, B-cell-depleted T cells, or PBMCs.

There are 13 residues in the CDR3. Germline V lookup: CDR1 SGHTA, CDR2 FQGNSA. Trimming took off 8 bases at V and 5 bases at J, with 15 bases between the two ends. Sequencing used immunoSEQ multiplex PCR; TCRdb keeps in-frame clones, though not all of them. The sample has hundreds of thousands of clones, roughly 91% seen once. Those who participated ranged in age from roughly 18 to 95 years and resided in under 25 US areas. Participant reports of clinical history set cohort assignment. Sequencing used PBMCs or T cells enriched from blood (not recorded which). The V call is TRBV7-2, the J call TRBJ1-1, with D perhaps TRBD1 (5 bases). The sequence was obtained from a woman aged 25 to 45 with acute COVID-19. The CDR3 nucleotides are TGTGCCAGCGCTCGCAGTAGGGGAACTGAAGCTTTCTTT. Amino acids: CASARSRGTEAFF.